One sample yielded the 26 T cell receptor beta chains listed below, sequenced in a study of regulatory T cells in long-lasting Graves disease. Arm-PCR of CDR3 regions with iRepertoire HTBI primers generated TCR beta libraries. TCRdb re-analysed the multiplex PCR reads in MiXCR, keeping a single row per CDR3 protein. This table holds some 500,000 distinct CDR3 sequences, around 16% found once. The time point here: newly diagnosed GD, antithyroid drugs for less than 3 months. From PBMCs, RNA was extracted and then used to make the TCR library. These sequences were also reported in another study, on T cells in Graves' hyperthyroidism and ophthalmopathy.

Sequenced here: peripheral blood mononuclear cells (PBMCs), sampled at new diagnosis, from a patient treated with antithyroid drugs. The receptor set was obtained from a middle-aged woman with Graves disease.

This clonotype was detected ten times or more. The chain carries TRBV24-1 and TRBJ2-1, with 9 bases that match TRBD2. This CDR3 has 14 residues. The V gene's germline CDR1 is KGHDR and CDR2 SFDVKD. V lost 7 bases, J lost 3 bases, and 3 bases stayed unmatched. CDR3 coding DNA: TGTGCCACCAGCGAGCGGGGGGTCTACAATGAGCAGTTCTTC. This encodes CATSERGVYNEQFF.

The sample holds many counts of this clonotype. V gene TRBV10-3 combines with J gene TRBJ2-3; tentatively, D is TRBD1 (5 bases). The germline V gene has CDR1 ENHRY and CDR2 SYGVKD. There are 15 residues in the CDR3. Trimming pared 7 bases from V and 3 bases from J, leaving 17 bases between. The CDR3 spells CAITSRQGLTDTQYF. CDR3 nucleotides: TGTGCCATCACAAGTAGGCAGGGATTGACAGATACGCAGTATTTT.

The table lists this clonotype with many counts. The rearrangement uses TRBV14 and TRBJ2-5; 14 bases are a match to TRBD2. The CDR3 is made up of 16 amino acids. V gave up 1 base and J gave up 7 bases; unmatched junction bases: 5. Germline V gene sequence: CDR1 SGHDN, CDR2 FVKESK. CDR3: CASSQGTSGGTVTQYF. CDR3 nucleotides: TGTGCCAGCAGCCAAGGGACTAGCGGGGGGACAGTGACCCAGTACTTC.

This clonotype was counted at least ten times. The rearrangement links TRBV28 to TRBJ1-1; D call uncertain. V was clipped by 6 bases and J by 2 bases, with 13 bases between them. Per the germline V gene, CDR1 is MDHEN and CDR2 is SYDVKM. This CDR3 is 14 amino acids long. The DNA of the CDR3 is TGTGCCAGCAGCGCTTATCGACCAAACACTGAAGCTTTCTTT. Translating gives CASSAYRPNTEAFF.

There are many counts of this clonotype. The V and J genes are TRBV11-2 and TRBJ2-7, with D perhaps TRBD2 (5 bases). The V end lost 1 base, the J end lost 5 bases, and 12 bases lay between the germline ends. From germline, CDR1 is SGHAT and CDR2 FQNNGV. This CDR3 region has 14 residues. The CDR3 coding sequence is TGTGCCAGCAGCTTAGGAGAGGGCTCGCACGAGCAGTACTTC. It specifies CASSLGEGSHEQYF.

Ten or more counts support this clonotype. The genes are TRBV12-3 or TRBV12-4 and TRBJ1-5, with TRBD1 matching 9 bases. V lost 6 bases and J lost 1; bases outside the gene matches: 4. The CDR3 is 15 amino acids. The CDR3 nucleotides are TGTGCCAGCAGGCGGACAGGGGTGAGCAATCAGCCCCAGCATTTT. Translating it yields CASRRTGVSNQPQHF.

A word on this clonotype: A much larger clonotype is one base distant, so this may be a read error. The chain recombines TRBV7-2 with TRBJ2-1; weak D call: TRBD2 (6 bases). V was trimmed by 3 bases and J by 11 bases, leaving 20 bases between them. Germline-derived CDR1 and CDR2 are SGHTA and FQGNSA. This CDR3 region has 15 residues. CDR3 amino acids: CASSFSGGKSYKQFF. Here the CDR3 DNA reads TGTGCCAGCAGCTTCTCCGGGGGTAAAAGCTATAAGCAGTTCTTC.

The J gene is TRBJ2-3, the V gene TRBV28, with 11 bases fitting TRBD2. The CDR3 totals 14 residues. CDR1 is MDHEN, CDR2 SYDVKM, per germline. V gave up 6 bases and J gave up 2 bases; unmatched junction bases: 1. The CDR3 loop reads CASRLAGATDTQYF. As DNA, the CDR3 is TGTGCCAGCAGACTAGCGGGGGCCACAGATACGCAGTATTTT.

CDR3 sequence reads: CASSFLAAPQETQYF. CDR3 sequence (DNA): TGTGCCAGCAGCTTTTTGGCGGCACCCCAAGAGACCCAGTACTTC. The chain links TRBV10-3 to TRBJ2-5, with D hard to call. V was clipped by 10 bases and J by 1 base, with 19 bases between them. CDR3 length: 15 amino acids. In germline, CDR1 is ENHRY, CDR2 SYGVKD.

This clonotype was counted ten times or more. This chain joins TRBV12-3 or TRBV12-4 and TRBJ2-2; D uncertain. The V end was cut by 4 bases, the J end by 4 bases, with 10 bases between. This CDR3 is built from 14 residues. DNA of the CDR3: TGTGCCAGCAGTTCCTCACTGATCACCGGGGAGCTGTTTTTT. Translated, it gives CASSSSLITGELFF.

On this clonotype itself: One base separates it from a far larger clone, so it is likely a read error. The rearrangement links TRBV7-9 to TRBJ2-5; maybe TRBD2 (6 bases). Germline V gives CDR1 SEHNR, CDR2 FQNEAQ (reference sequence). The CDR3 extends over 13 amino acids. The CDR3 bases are TGTGCCGGCAGCCCCCAGGGAGGCGAGACCCAGTACTTC. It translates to CAGSPQGGETQYF.

The CDR3 region is CASRIFEAFF. CDR3 bases: TGTGCCAGCAGGATTTTTGAAGCTTTCTTT. The J gene is TRBJ1-1, the V gene TRBV2; D is ambiguous. Germline V gene sequence: CDR1 SNHLY, CDR2 FYNNEI. V lost 6 bases and J lost 7, with 6 bases in between. The CDR3 runs to 10 residues.

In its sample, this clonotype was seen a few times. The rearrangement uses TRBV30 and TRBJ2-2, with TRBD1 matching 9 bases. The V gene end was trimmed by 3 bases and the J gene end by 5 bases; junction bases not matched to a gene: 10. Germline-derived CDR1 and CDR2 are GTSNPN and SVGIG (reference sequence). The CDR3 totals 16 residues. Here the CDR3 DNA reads TGTGCCTGGAGCCAAACCGGGACAGGGAGGACCGGGGAGCTGTTTTTT. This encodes CAWSQTGTGRTGELFF.

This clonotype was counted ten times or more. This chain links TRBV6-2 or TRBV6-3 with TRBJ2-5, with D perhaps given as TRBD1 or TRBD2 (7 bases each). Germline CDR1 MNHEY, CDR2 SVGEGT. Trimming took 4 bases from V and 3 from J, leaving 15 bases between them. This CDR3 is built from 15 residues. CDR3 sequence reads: CASSSRQGGEETQYF. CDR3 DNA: TGTGCCAGCAGTTCCCGACAGGGAGGGGAAGAGACCCAGTACTTC.

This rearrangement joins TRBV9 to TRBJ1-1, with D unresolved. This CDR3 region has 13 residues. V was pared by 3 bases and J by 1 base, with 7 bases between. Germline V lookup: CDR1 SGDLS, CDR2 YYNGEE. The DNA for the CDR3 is TGTGCCAGCAGCGGCATTCGGAACACTGAAGCTTTCTTT. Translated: CASSGIRNTEAFF.

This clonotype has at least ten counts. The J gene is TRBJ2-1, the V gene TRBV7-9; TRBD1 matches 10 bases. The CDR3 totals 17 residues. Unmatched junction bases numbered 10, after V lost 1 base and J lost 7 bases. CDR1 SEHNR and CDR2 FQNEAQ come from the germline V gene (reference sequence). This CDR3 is CASSLEGGQGKINEQFF. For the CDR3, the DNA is TGTGCCAGCAGCTTAGAGGGGGGACAGGGGAAAATAAATGAGCAGTTCTTC.

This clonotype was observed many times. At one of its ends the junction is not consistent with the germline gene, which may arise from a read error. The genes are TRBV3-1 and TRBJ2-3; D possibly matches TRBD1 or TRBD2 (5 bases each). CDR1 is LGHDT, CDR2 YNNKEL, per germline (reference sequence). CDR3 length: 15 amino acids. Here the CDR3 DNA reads TGTGCCAGCAGCCAAGCCCTCACGGGACCAGAAACGCAGTATTTT. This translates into CASSQALTGPETQYF.

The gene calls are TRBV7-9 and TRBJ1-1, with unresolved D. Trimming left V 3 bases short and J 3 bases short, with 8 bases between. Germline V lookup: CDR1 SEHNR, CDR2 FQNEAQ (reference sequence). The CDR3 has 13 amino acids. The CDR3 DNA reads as TGTGCCAGCAGCTTGCGCAACTACACTGAAGCTTTCTTT. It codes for CASSLRNYTEAFF.

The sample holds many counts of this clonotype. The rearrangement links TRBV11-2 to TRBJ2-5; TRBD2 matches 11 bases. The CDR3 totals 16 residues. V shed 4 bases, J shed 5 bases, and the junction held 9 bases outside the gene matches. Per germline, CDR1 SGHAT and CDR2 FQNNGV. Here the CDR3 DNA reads TGTGCCAGCAGCTCGACTAGCGGGGCCGGGTGGGAGACCCAGTACTTC. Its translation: CASSSTSGAGWETQYF.

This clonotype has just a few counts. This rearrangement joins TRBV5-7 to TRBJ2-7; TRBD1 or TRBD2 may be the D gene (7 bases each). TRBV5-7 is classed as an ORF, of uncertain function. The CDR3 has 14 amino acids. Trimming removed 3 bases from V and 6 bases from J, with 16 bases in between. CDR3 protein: CASSYTGAGAEQYF. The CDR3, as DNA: TGTGCCAGCAGCTATACAGGGGCGGGAGCCGAGCAGTACTTC.

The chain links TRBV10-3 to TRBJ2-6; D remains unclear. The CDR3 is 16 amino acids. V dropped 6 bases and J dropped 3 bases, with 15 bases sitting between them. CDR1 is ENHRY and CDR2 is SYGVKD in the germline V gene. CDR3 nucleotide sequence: TGTGCCATCAGGCCTGCAAACTCCTATGGGGCCAACGTCCTGACTTTC. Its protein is CAIRPANSYGANVLTF.

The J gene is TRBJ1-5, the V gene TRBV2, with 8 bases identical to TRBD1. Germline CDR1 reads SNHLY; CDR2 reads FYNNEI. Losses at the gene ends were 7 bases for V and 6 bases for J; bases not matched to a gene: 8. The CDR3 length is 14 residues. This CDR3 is CASTLGQGSQPQHF. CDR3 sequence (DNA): TGTGCCAGCACCCTCGGACAGGGAAGTCAGCCCCAGCATTTT.

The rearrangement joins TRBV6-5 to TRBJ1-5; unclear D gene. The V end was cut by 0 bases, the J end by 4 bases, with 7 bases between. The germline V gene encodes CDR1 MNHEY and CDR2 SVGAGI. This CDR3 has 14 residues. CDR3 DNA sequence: TGTGCCAGCAGTTACTCGGACGGTAATCAGCCCCAGCATTTT. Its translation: CASSYSDGNQPQHF.

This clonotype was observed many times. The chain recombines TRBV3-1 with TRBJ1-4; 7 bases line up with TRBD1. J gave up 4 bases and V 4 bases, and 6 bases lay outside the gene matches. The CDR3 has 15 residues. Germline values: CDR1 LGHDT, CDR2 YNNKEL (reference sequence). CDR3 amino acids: CASSRQGVNNEKLFF. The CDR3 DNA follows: TGTGCCAGCAGCCGACAGGGCGTAAATAATGAAAAACTGTTTTTT.

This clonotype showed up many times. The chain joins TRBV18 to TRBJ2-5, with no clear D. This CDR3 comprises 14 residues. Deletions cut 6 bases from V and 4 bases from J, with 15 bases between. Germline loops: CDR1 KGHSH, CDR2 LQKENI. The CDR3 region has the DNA TGTGCCAGCTCCCCCGGACGGACGGGAGAGACCCAGTACTTC. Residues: CASSPGRTGETQYF.

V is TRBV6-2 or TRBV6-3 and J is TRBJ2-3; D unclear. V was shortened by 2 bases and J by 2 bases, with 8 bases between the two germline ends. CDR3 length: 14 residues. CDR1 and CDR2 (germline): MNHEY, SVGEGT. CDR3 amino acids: CASSYRPPTDTQYF. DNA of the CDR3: TGTGCCAGCAGTTACCGGCCCCCCACAGATACGCAGTATTTT.